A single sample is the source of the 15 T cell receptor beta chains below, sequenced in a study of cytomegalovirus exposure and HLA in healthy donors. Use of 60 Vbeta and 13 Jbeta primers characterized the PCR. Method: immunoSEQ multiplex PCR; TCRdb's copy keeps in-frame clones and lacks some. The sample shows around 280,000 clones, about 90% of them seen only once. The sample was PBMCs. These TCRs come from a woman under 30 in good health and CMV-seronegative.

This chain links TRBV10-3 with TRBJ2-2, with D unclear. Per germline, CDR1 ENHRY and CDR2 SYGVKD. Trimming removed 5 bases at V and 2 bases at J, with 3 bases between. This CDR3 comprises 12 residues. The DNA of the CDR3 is TGTGCCATCAGTAGCAACACCGGGGAGCTGTTTTTT. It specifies CAISSNTGELFF.

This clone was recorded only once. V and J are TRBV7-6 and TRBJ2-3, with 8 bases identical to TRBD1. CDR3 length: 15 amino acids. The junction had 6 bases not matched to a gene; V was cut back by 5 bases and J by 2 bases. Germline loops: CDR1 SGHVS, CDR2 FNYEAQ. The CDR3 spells CASSQLDRDTDTQYF. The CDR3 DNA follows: TGTGCCAGCAGCCAATTGGACAGGGACACAGATACGCAGTATTTT.

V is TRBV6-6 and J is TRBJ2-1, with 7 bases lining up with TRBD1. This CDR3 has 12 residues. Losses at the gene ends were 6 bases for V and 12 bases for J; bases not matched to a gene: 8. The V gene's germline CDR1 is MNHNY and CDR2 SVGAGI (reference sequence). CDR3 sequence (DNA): TGTGCCAGCAGAACCAAACAGGGGAGGCAGTTCTTC. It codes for CASRTKQGRQFF.

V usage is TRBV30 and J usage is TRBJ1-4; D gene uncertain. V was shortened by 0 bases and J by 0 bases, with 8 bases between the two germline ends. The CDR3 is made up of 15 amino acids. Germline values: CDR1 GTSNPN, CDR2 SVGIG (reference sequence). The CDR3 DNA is TGTGCCTGGAGTGTAACGCGTTCAACTAATGAAAAACTGTTTTTT. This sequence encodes CAWSVTRSTNEKLFF.

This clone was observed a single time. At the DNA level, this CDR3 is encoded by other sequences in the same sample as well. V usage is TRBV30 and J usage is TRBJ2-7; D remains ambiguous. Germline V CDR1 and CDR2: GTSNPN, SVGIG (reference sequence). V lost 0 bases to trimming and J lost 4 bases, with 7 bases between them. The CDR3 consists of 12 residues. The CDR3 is CAWSVLSYEQYF. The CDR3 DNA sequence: TGTGCCTGGAGTGTACTCTCGTACGAGCAGTACTTC. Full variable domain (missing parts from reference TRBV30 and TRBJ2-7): SQTIHQWPATLVQPVGSPLSLECTVEGTSNPNLYWYRQAAGRGLQLLFYSVGIGQISSEVPQNLSASRPQDRQFILSSKKLLLSDSGFYLCAWSVLSYEQYFGPGTRLTVT.

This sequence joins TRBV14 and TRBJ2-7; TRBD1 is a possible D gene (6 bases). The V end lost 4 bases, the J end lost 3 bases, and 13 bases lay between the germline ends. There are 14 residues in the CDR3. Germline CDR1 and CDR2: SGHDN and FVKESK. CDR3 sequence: CASSPNGTNYEQYF. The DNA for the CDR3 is TGTGCCAGCAGCCCGAACGGGACAAACTACGAGCAGTACTTC.

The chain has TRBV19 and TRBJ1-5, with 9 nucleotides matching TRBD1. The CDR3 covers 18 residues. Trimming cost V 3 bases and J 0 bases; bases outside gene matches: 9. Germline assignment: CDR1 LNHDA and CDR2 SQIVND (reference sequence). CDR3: CASSIGTGTFNSNQPQHF. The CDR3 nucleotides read TGTGCCAGTAGTATCGGGACAGGGACATTTAATAGCAATCAGCCCCAGCATTTT.

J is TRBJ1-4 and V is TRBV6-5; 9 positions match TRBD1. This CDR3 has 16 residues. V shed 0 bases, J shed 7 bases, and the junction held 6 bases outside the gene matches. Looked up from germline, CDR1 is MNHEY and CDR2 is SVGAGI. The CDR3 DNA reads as TGTGCCAGCAGTTACTCTATCGGGACAGGGTCTGAAAAACTGTTTTTT. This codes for CASSYSIGTGSEKLFF.

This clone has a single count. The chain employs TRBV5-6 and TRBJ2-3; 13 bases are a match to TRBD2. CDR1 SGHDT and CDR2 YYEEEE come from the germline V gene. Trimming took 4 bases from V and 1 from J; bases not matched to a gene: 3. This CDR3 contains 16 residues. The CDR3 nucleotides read TGTGCCAGCAGCCCCGGACTAGCGGGGGGCACAGATACGCAGTATTTT. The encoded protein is CASSPGLAGGTDTQYF.

CDR3 nucleotide sequence: TGTGCCAGCATCCCCCGACTAGTTAGTCCCTACGAGCAGTACTTC. Translation: CASIPRLVSPYEQYF. The rearrangement links TRBV2 to TRBJ2-7; the D gene is possibly TRBD2 (6 bases). The germline CDR1 and CDR2 sequences are SNHLY and FYNNEI. CDR3 size: 15 residues. Trimming left V 7 bases short and J 2 bases short, with 18 bases between.

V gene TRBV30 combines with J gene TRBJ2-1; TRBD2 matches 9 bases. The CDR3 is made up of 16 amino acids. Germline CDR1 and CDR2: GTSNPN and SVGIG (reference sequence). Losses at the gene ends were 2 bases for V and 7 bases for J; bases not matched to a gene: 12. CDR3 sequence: CAWSRLAVASGNEQFF. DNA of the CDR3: TGTGCCTGGAGTCGACTAGCGGTCGCCTCTGGGAATGAGCAGTTCTTC.

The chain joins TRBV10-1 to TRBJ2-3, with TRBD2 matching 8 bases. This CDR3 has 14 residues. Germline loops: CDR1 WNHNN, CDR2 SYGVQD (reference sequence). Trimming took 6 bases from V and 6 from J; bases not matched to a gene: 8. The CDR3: CASRAGTSRDTQYF. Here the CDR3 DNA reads TGCGCCAGCAGGGCCGGGACTAGTCGTGATACGCAGTATTTT.

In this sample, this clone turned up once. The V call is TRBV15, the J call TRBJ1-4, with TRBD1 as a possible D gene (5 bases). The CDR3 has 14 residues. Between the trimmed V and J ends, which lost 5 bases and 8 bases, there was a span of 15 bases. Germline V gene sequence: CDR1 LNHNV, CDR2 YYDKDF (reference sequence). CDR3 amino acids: CATSGYRTSEKLFF. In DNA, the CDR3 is TGTGCCACCAGCGGCTACAGGACGTCAGAAAAACTGTTTTTT.

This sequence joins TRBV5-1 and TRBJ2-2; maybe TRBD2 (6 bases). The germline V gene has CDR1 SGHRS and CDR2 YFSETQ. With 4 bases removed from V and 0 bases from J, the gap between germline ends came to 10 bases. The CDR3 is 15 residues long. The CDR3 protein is CASSAGTSNTGELFF. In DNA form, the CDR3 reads TGCGCCAGCAGCGCCGGGACTTCGAACACCGGGGAGCTGTTTTTT.

The CDR3 DNA reads TGTGCCAGCAGAGACAGGGGAATGTACGAGCAGTACTTC. As protein: CASRDRGMYEQYF. The rearrangement links TRBV2 to TRBJ2-7; TRBD1 matches 8 bases. Germline V CDR1 and CDR2: SNHLY, FYNNEI. The trim removed 6 bases at V and 4 bases at J, leaving 5 bases unmatched. The CDR3 runs to 13 residues.